The next 16 T cell receptor beta chains were all read from a single sample in a study of regulatory T cells in long-lasting Graves disease. As to time point: newly diagnosed GD, antithyroid drugs for less than 3 months. From PBMCs, RNA was extracted and then used to make the TCR library. For TCR beta, libraries came from iRepertoire HTBI primers and Arm-PCR of CDR3 regions. TCRdb redid the calling of the multiplex PCR reads with MiXCR, one entry per CDR3 protein. The sample yields fewer than 350,000 distinct CDR3 sequences, about a sixth seen once. Sequences were derived from peripheral blood mononuclear cells (PBMCs), sampled at new diagnosis, from a patient treated with antithyroid drugs. The source is a female donor with Graves disease.

This clonotype was seen a handful of times. For the CDR3, the DNA is TGCAGCGTGCGGGGTAGCGGGAGAAAGACCGGGGAGCTGTTTTTT. It codes for CSVRGSGRKTGELFF. V gene TRBV29-1 combines with J gene TRBJ2-2; 9 bases fit TRBD2. The ends lost 6 bases at V and 5 bases at J; junction bases unmatched: 10. This CDR3 has 15 amino acids. Germline assignment: CDR1 SQVTM and CDR2 ANQGSEA.

The chain carries TRBV20-1 and TRBJ2-1, with 7 positions matching TRBD2. The CDR3 has 13 residues. The V gene's germline CDR1 is DFQATT and CDR2 SNEGSKA (reference sequence). J gave up 0 bases and V 4 bases, and 0 bases lay outside the gene matches. The DNA of the CDR3 is TGCAGTGCTATAGCGGGCTCCTACAATGAGCAGTTCTTC. It translates to CSAIAGSYNEQFF.

This clonotype was seen ten or more times. The rearrangement uses TRBV20-1 and TRBJ2-1, with D hard to call. Germline V gives CDR1 DFQATT, CDR2 SNEGSKA (reference sequence). Trimming left V 0 bases short and J 12 bases short, with 12 bases between. The CDR3 sequence is 12 residues long. CDR3 sequence: CSAREIVGRQFF. The CDR3 bases are TGCAGTGCTAGAGAAATAGTAGGCAGGCAGTTCTTC.

This clonotype was seen repeatedly, ten times or more. This chain joins TRBV7-8 and TRBJ2-3; the match to TRBD2 covers 11 bases. CDR3 length: 17 amino acids. The J segment lost 3 bases and the V segment lost 1 base, leaving 6 bases of the junction unmatched. From germline, CDR1 is SGHVS and CDR2 FQNEAQ. The chain's CDR3 is CASSLDPGTSGTDTQYF. In nucleotides, the CDR3 is TGTGCCAGCAGCTTAGACCCTGGGACTAGCGGAACAGATACGCAGTATTTT.

This clonotype was observed at least ten times. V usage is TRBV6-1 and J usage is TRBJ2-7; unclear D gene. The CDR3 length is 15 residues. Germline CDR1 and CDR2: MNHNS and SASEGT. V gave up 1 base and J gave up 5 bases, with 15 bases separating them. The CDR3 DNA reads as TGTGCCAGCAGTGAAGGTATAAGGAAAGGCCACGAGCAGTACTTC. It translates to CASSEGIRKGHEQYF.

This clonotype has ten or more counts. This sequence joins TRBV24-1 and TRBJ2-1; 9 bases align to TRBD2. Germline V gene sequence: CDR1 KGHDR, CDR2 SFDVKD. V lost 0 bases to trimming and J lost 8 bases; unmatched junction nucleotides: 10. The CDR3 spans 17 residues. The CDR3 bases are TGTGCCACCAGTGATTTGCGGGCGAGCGGGAGGTGGGATGAGCAGTTCTTC. It yields the protein CATSDLRASGRWDEQFF.

There are many counts of this clonotype. The chain is built from TRBV20-1 and TRBJ1-3; D unclear. CDR3 length equals 15 residues. The V end lost 5 bases, the J end lost 2 bases, and 16 bases lay between the germline ends. CDR1 is DFQATT and CDR2 is SNEGSKA in the germline V gene (reference sequence). DNA of the CDR3: TGCAGTGCTGGCCCACCGCGGTCGGCTGGAAACACCATATATTTT. This encodes CSAGPPRSAGNTIYF.

This clonotype was detected many times. This chain uses TRBV12-3 or TRBV12-4 with TRBJ2-7, with TRBD1 matching over 7 bases. The CDR3 runs 16 residues. V lost 6 bases and J lost 2; bases outside the gene matches: 13. CDR3 sequence: CASRPQGQAKTYEQYF. The DNA for the CDR3 is TGTGCCAGCAGGCCCCAAGGACAGGCCAAAACCTACGAGCAGTACTTC.

The chain links TRBV5-4 to TRBJ1-2; D is undetermined. Germline CDR1 and CDR2: SGHNT and YYREEE (reference sequence). The CDR3 spans 13 residues. The V and J ends lost 4 bases and 8 bases respectively, with 15 bases between them. The chain's CDR3 is CASSTRTPGGYTF. As DNA, the CDR3 is TGTGCCAGCAGCACACGGACCCCTGGGGGCTACACCTTC.

The chain carries TRBV2 and TRBJ2-7; 8 bases agree with TRBD1. CDR3 size: 14 residues. J was trimmed by 1 base and V by 6 bases; bases with no gene match: 5. Per the germline V gene, CDR1 is SNHLY and CDR2 is FYNNEI. CDR3 DNA: TGTGCCAGCAGGACTGGGGACAGGTCCTACGAGCAGTACTTC. Translated, it gives CASRTGDRSYEQYF.

This clonotype showed up just a few times. This chain connects TRBV30 to TRBJ1-2, with a possible D match to TRBD1 (6 bases). Germline V gene sequence: CDR1 GTSNPN, CDR2 SVGIG (reference sequence). The ends were cut back, 0 bases at V and 4 bases at J, with 21 bases in the middle. The CDR3 length is 17 residues. CDR3 bases: TGTGCCTGGAGTGTAAAGCCCCCCGGGGGGCGGGCCTATGGCTACACCTTC. This encodes CAWSVKPPGGRAYGYTF.

In this sample, this clonotype turned up many times. The V gene is TRBV28, the J gene TRBJ1-5; TRBD1 is a possible D gene (5 bases). V lost 6 bases to trimming and J lost 3 bases, with 15 bases between them. The CDR3 has 15 residues. Per the germline V gene, CDR1 is MDHEN and CDR2 is SYDVKM. DNA for the CDR3: TGTGCCAGCAGGGGGCTCCCGCGCCCCAATCAGCCCCAGCATTTT. Residues: CASRGLPRPNQPQHF.

This clonotype was counted many times. V usage is TRBV28 and J usage is TRBJ1-5, with unresolved D. Germline V gives CDR1 MDHEN, CDR2 SYDVKM. The CDR3 runs to 16 residues. Trimming removed 6 bases at V and 0 bases at J, with 15 bases between. CDR3 region: CASREFRGISNQPQHF. The CDR3 DNA is TGTGCCAGCAGGGAGTTCCGTGGGATTAGCAATCAGCCCCAGCATTTT.

This clonotype was recorded at least ten times. The chain employs TRBV28 and TRBJ2-1; D gene unclear. In germline, CDR1 is MDHEN, CDR2 SYDVKM. Deletions cut 5 bases from V and 4 bases from J, with 21 bases between. This CDR3 spans 17 amino acids. CDR3 sequence: CASSPWPLETLYNEQFF. DNA for the CDR3: TGTGCCAGCAGTCCCTGGCCCTTGGAGACACTATACAATGAGCAGTTCTTC. The full variable domain, in which reference TRBV28 and TRBJ2-1 provide the parts outside the CDR3, is DVKVTQSSRYLVKRTGEKVFLECVQDMDHENMFWYRQDPGLGLRLIYFSYDVKMKEKGDIPEGYSVSREKKERFSLILESASTNQTSMYLCASSPWPLETLYNEQFFGPGTRLTVL.

This clonotype was seen ten or more times. This chain links TRBV2 with TRBJ2-7; 12 bases align to TRBD2. The length of the CDR3 is 19 residues. The germline CDR1 and CDR2 sequences are SNHLY and FYNNEI. V shed 0 bases and J 3 bases; nucleotides not matched to a gene: 12. In DNA form, the CDR3 reads TGTGCCAGCAGTGAAGCGCTTTCTGGGACTAGCGGGTGGATCTACGAGCAGTACTTC. It codes for CASSEALSGTSGWIYEQYF.

This clonotype has ten or more counts. The chain links TRBV15 to TRBJ2-7; possibly TRBD1 or TRBD2 for D (5 bases each). This CDR3 comprises 16 residues. Per the germline V gene, CDR1 is LNHNV and CDR2 is YYDKDF (reference sequence). The V end was cut by 1 base, the J end by 0 bases, with 13 bases between. The DNA of the CDR3 is TGTGCCACCAGCAGAGGAGGGGCAAATCCCTCCTACGAGCAGTACTTC. Its protein product is CATSRGGANPSYEQYF. The full variable domain, completed using reference TRBV15 and TRBJ2-7, is DAMVIQNPRYQVTQFGKPVTLSCSQTLNHNVMYWYQQKSSQAPKLLFHYYDKDFNNEADTPDNFQSRRPNTSFCFLDIRSPGLGDTAMYLCATSRGGANPSYEQYFGPGTRLTVT.